These 10 T cell receptor beta chains came from one sample sequenced in a study of cytomegalovirus exposure and HLA in healthy donors. PCR amplification relied on 60 Vbeta primers (plus 13 Jbeta primers). The data were produced by immunoSEQ multiplex PCR, yet TCRdb's version contains in-frame clones alone and is incomplete. The sample has 150,000 to 200,000 clones; approximately 80% are singletons. Sequencing was performed on PBMCs. Receptors were obtained from a man between 18 and 35 years old in good health and CMV-seropositive.

This clone showed up just once. V usage is TRBV6-5 and J usage is TRBJ2-2; D call uncertain. Germline V gene lookup returns CDR1 MNHEY and CDR2 SVGAGI. Between the trimmed V and J ends, which lost 6 bases and 9 bases, there was a span of 11 bases. This CDR3 has 12 amino acids. In DNA form, the CDR3 reads TGTGCCAGCAGCCCCCCTACCCGGGAGCTGTTTTTT. Protein product: CASSPPTRELFF.

The chain uses TRBV7-2 and TRBJ1-1; D might be TRBD1 (5 bases). V was trimmed by 2 bases and J by 2 bases, leaving 9 bases between them. Germline V gene lookup returns CDR1 SGHTA and CDR2 FQGNSA. The CDR3 covers 14 residues. CDR3 sequence reads: CASSLSRTNTEAFF. CDR3 DNA: TGTGCCAGCAGCTTATCACGGACAAACACTGAAGCTTTCTTT. The whole variable domain, filled in from reference TRBV7-2 and TRBJ1-1, reads GAGVSQSPSNKVTEKGKDVELRCDPISGHTALYWYRQSLGQGLEFLIYFQGNSAPDKSGLPSDRFSAERTGGSVSTLTIQRTQQEDSAVYLCASSLSRTNTEAFFGQGTRLTVV.

The chain's CDR3 is CASSRLARSYNEQFF. CDR3 DNA sequence: TGTGCCAGCAGCCGACTAGCGCGCTCCTACAATGAGCAGTTCTTC. This chain uses TRBV7-6 with TRBJ2-1, with 8 bases that match TRBD2. Germline assignment: CDR1 SGHVS and CDR2 FNYEAQ. V gave up 5 bases and J gave up 0 bases; unmatched junction bases: 3. The CDR3 contains 15 residues.

V and J are TRBV5-4 and TRBJ2-7; 14 bases line up with TRBD2. This CDR3 region has 15 residues. V shed 4 bases, J shed 5 bases, and the junction held 5 bases outside the gene matches. Germline V gene sequence: CDR1 SGHNT, CDR2 YYREEE (reference sequence). This chain's CDR3 is CASSEGLAGADEQYF. CDR3 DNA: TGTGCCAGCAGCGAGGGACTAGCGGGAGCAGACGAGCAGTACTTC.

This clone was seen a handful of times. The chain is built from TRBV6-1 and TRBJ1-1; 7 bases line up with TRBD1. This CDR3 spans 11 amino acids. Trimming took 3 bases from V and 11 from J; bases not matched to a gene: 3. Germline V gene data show CDR1 as MNHNS and CDR2 as SASEGT. The CDR3 sequence: CASSETGRAFF. CDR3 sequence (DNA): TGTGCCAGCAGTGAGACAGGGAGGGCTTTCTTT.

In its sample, this clone was seen once. The chain has TRBV2 and TRBJ2-5, with TRBD2 matching 8 bases. This CDR3 contains 16 residues. V was pared by 5 bases and J by 0 bases, with 8 bases of the junction left unmatched. Germline-derived CDR1 and CDR2 are SNHLY and FYNNEI. In nucleotides, the CDR3 is TGTGCCAGCAGTAGTTCCGGGAGGGATAACCAAGAGACCCAGTACTTC. It is translated as CASSSSGRDNQETQYF. Drawing the rest from reference TRBV2 and TRBJ2-5, the complete variable domain is EPEVTQTPSHQVTQMGQEVILRCVPISNHLYFYWYRQILGQKVEFLVSFYNNEISEKSEIFDDQFSVERPDGSNFTLKIRSTKLEDSAMYFCASSSSGRDNQETQYFGPGTRLLVL.

This chain connects TRBV13 to TRBJ2-7; 7 positions match TRBD2. Losses at the gene ends were 2 bases for V and 6 bases for J; bases not matched to a gene: 10. The length of the CDR3 is 15 residues. CDR1 and CDR2 from the germline V gene are PRHDT and FYEKMQ (reference sequence). The CDR3 sequence is CASSLILAGAGEQYF. DNA of the CDR3: TGTGCCAGCAGCTTAATCTTAGCGGGCGCAGGCGAGCAGTACTTC.

This clone was observed a few times. The chain recombines TRBV27 with TRBJ2-7; weak D call: TRBD1 (5 bases). Trimming removed 3 bases from V and 3 bases from J, with 12 bases in between. Germline V gives CDR1 MNHEY, CDR2 SMNVEV (reference sequence). The CDR3 runs to 14 residues. The CDR3 sequence is CASSFRQTIYEQYF. In nucleotides, the CDR3 is TGTGCCAGCAGTTTTCGACAGACGATCTACGAGCAGTACTTC.

This chain connects TRBV7-9 to TRBJ2-7; 9 bases are shared with TRBD1. The J segment lost 3 bases and the V segment lost 6 bases, leaving 6 bases of the junction unmatched. The CDR3 is 14 amino acids. The germline CDR1 and CDR2 sequences are SEHNR and FQNEAQ (reference sequence). In DNA, the CDR3 is TGTGCCAGCAGTCGCCGGGACAGGGTCTACGAGCAGTACTTC. This gives the protein CASSRRDRVYEQYF.

A few counts support this clone. CDR3 protein: CASSPRTVSTDTQYF. For the CDR3, the DNA is TGTGCCAGCTCACCTCGGACAGTTAGCACAGATACGCAGTATTTT. V usage is TRBV18 and J usage is TRBJ2-3, with D possibly matching TRBD1 (6 bases). Trimming cost V 3 bases and J 0 bases, with 10 bases left between them. Germline V gives CDR1 KGHSH, CDR2 LQKENI. The CDR3 sequence is 15 residues long.